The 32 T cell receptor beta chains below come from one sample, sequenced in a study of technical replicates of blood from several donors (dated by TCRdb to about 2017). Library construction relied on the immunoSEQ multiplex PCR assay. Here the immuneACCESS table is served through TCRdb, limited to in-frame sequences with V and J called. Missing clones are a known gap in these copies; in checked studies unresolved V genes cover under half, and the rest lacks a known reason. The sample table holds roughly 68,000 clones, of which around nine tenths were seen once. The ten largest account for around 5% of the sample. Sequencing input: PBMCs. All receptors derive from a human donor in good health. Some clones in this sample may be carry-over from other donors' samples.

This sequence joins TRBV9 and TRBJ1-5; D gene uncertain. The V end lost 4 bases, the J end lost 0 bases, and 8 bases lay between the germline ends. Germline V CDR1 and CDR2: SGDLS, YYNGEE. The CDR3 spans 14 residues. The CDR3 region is CASSFSDSNQPQHF. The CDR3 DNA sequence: TGTGCCAGCAGCTTCAGCGATAGCAATCAGCCCCAGCATTTT.

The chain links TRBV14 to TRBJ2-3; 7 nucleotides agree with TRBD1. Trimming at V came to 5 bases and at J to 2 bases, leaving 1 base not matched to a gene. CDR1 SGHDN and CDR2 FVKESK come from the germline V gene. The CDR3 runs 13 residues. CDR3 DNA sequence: TGTGCCAGCAGCGGACAGGACACAGATACGCAGTATTTT. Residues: CASSGQDTDTQYF.

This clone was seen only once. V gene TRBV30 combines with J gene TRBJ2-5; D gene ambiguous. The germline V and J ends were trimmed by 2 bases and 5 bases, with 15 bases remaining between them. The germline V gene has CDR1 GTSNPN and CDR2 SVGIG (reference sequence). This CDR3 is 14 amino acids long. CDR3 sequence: CAWSSGLSLETQYF. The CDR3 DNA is TGTGCCTGGAGTTCTGGGCTGTCACTGGAGACCCAGTACTTC.

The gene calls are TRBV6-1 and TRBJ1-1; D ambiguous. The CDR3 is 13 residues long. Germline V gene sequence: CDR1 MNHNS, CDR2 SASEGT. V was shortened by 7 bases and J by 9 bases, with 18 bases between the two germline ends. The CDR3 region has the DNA TGTGCCAGCACACAAAGGGTGGAGGGAAAAGCTTTCTTT. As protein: CASTQRVEGKAFF.

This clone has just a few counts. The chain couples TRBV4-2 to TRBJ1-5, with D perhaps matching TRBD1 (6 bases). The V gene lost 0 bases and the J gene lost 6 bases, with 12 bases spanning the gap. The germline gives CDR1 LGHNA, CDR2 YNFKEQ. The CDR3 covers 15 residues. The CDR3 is CASSQEAARGQPQHF. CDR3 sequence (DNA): TGTGCCAGCAGCCAAGAAGCGGCCAGGGGTCAGCCCCAGCATTTT.

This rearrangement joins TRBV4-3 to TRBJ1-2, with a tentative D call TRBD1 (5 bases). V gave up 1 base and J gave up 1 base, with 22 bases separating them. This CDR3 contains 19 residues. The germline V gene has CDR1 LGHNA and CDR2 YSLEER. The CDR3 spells CASSQVTDSVTENNYGYTF. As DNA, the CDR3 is TGCGCCAGCAGCCAAGTAACCGACAGCGTCACCGAAAATAACTATGGCTACACCTTC.

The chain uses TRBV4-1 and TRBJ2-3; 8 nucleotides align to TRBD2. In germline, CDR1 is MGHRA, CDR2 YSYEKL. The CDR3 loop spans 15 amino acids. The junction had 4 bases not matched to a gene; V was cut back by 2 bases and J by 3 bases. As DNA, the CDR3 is TGCGCCAGCAGCCAATCCGGGACTAGGACAGATACGCAGTATTTT. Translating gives CASSQSGTRTDTQYF.

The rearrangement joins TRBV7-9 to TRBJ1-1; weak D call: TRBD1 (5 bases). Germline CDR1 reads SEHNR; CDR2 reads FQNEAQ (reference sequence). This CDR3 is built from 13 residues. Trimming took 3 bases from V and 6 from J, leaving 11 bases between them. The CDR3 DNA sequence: TGTGCCAGCAGCTTTGGAGGGGATGCTGAAGCTTTCTTT. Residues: CASSFGGDAEAFF.

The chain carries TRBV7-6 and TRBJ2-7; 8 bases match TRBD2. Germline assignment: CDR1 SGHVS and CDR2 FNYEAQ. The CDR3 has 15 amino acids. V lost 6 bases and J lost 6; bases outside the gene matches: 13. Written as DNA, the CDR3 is TGTGCCAGCAGTGTTGGTACTAGCGGTTCTCTCGAGCAGTACTTC. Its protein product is CASSVGTSGSLEQYF.

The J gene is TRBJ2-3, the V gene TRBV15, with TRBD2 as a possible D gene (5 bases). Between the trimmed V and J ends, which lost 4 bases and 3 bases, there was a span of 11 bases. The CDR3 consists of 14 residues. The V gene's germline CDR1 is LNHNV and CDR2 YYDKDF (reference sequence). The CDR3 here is CATSNREGTDTQYF. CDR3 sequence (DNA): TGTGCCACCAGCAATCGGGAAGGGACAGATACGCAGTATTTT.

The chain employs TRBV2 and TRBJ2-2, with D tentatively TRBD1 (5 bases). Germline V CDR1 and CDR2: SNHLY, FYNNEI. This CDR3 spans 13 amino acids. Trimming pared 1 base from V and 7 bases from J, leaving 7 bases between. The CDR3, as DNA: TGTGCCAGCAGTGAAGAAGGGGTCGGGGAGCTGTTTTTT. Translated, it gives CASSEEGVGELFF.

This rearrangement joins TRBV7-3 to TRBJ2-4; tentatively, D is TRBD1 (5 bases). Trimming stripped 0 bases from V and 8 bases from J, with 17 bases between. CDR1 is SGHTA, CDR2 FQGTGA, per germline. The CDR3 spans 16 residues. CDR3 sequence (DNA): TGTGCCAGCAGCTTAACTGAGTTAGGCAGGGTCCACATTCAGTACTTC. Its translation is CASSLTELGRVHIQYF.

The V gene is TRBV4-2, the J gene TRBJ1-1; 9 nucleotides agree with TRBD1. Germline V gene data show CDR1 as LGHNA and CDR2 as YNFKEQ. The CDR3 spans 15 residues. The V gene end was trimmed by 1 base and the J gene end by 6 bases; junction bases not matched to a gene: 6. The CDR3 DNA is TGTGCCAGCAGCCAAGGGGAACAGGGGGCTCCTGAAGCTTTCTTT. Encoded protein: CASSQGEQGAPEAFF.

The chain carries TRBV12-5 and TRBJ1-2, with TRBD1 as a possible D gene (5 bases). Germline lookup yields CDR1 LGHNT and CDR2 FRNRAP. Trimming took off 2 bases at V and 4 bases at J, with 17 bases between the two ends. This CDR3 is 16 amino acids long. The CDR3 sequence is CASGLRSGTVVYGYTF. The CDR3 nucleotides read TGTGCTAGTGGTTTGAGATCCGGGACTGTTGTCTATGGCTACACCTTC.

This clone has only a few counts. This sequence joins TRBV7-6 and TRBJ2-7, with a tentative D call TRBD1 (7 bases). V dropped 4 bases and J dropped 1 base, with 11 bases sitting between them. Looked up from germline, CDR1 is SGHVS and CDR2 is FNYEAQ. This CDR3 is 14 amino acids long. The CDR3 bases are TGTGCCAGCAGCTCCGCGGGACAGTCCTACGAGCAGTACTTC. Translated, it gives CASSSAGQSYEQYF.

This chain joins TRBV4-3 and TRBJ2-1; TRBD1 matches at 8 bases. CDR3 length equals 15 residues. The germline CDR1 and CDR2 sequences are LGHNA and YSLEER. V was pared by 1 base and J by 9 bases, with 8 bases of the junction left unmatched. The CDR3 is CASSQVGAGGAEQFF. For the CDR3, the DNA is TGCGCCAGCAGCCAAGTAGGGGCAGGGGGCGCTGAGCAGTTCTTC.

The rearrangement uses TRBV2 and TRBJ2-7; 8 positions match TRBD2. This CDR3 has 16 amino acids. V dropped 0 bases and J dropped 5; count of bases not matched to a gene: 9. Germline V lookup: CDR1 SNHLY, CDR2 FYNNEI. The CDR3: CASSEARPGGVNEQYF. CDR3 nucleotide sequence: TGTGCCAGCAGTGAAGCGCGACCCGGGGGGGTCAACGAGCAGTACTTC.

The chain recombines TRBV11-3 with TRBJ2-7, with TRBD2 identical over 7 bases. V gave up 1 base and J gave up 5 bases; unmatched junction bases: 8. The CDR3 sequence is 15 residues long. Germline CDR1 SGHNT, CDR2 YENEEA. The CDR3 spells CASSLGLGGYDEQYF. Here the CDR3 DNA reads TGTGCCAGCAGCTTAGGATTGGGGGGGTACGACGAGCAGTACTTC.

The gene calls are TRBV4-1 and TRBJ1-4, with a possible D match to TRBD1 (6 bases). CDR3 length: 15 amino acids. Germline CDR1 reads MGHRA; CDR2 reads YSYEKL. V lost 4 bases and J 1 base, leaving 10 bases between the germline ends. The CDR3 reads CASSPSTGTNEKLFF. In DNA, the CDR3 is TGCGCCAGCAGCCCCTCGACAGGAACTAATGAAAAACTGTTTTTT.

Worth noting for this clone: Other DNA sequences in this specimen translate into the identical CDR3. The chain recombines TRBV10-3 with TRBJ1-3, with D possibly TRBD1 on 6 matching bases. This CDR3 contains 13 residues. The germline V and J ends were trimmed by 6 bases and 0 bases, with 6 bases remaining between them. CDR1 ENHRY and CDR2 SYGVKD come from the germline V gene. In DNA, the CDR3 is TGTGCCATCAGGGACAGCTCTGGAAACACCATATATTTT. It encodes CAIRDSSGNTIYF.

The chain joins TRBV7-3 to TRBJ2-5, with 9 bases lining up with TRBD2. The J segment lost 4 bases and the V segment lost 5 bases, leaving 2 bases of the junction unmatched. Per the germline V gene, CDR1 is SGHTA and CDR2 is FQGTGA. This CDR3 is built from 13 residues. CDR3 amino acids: CASSLTSGETQYF. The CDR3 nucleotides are TGTGCCAGCAGCCTGACTAGCGGAGAGACCCAGTACTTC.

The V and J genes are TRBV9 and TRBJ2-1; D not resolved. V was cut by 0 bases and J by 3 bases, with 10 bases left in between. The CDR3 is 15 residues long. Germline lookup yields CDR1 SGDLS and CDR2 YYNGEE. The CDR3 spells CASSVAVGYYNEQFF. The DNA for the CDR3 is TGTGCCAGCAGCGTAGCTGTGGGCTACTACAATGAGCAGTTCTTC.

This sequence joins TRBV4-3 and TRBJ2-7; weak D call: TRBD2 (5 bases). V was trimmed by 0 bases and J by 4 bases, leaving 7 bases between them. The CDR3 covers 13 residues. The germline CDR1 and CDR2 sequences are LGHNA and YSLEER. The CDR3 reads CASSQDRGYEQYF. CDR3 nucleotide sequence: TGCGCCAGCAGCCAAGATAGAGGGTACGAGCAGTACTTC.

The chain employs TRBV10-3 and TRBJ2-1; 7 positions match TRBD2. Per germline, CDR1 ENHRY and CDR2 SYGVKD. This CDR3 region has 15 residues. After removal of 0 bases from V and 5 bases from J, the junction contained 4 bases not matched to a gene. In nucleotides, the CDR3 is TGTGCCATCAGTGAGTCCAGCGGGGCAGACAATGAGCAGTTCTTC. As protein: CAISESSGADNEQFF.

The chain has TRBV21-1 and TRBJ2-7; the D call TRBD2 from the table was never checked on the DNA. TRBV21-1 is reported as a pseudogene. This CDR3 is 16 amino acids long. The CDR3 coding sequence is TGTGCCAGCAGCAAAGGGGCCTACCTAGCGGGAGACGAGCAGTACTTC. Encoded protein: CASSKGAYLAGDEQYF.

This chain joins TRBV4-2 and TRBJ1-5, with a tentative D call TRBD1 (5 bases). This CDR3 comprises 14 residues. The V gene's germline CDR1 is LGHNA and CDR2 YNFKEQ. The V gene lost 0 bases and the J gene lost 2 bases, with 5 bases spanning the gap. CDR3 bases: TGTGCCAGCAGCCAAGAACAGGGCAATCAGCCCCAGCATTTT. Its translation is CASSQEQGNQPQHF.

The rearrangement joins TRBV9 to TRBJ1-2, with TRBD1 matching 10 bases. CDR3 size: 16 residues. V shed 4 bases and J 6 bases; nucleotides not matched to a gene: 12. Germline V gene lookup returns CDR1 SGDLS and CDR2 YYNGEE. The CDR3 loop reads CASSPNRDRGLNGYTF. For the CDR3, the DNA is TGTGCCAGCAGCCCCAACCGGGACAGGGGATTGAATGGCTACACCTTC.

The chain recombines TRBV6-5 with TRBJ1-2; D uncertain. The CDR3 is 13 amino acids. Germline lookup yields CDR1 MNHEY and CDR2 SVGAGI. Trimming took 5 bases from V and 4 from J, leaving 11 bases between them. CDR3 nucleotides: TGTGCCAGCAGTGCACAGCTCCCCTATGGCTACACCTTC. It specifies CASSAQLPYGYTF.

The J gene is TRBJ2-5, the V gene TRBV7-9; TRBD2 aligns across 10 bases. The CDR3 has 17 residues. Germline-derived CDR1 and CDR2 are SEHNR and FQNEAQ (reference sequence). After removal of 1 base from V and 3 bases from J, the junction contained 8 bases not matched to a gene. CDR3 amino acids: CASSLVWSGGGKETQYF. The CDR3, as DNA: TGTGCCAGCAGCTTAGTTTGGAGCGGGGGGGGAAAAGAGACCCAGTACTTC.

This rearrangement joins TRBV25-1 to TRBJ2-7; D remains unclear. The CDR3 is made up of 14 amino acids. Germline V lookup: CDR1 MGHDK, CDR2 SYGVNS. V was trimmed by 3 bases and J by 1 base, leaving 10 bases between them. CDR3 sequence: CASSDSVTSYEQYF. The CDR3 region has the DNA TGTGCCAGCAGTGATTCGGTCACTTCCTACGAGCAGTACTTC.

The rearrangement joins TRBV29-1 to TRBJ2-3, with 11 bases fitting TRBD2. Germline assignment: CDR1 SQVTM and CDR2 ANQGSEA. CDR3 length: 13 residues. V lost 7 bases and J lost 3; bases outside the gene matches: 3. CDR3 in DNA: TGCAGCGCGACTAGCGGGGAGACAGATACGCAGTATTTT. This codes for CSATSGETDTQYF.

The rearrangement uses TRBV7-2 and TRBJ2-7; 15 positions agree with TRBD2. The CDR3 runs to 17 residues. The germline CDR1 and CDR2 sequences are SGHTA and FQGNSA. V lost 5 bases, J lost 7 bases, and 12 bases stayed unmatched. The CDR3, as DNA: TGTGCCAGCAGCAAGGGGGGGACTAGCGGGAGGAGGGGTGAGCAGTACTTC. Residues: CASSKGGTSGRRGEQYF.